Shown below are 13 T cell receptor beta chains from a single sample sequenced in a study of beta chain features in type 1 diabetes. cDNA synthesis used the whole RNA isolate, giving expressed TCRB sequences. Assay: immunoSEQ multiplex PCR; the TCRdb copy retains only in-frame clones and omits some. This repertoire shows 900,000 or so clones, roughly 17% found once; its top ten account for 0.023%. The sequenced sample consisted of naive CD4+ T cells from blood. The origin of the receptors is a woman aged 18-29 years in good health.

The CDR3 loop is CASSLGQGLDGYTF. The CDR3 DNA is TGTGCCAGCAGCCTGGGACAGGGCTTGGATGGCTACACCTTC. The rearrangement joins TRBV7-8 to TRBJ1-2; 9 nucleotides align to TRBD1. Trimming took 5 bases from V and 6 from J; bases not matched to a gene: 7. Germline values: CDR1 SGHVS, CDR2 FQNEAQ. This CDR3 comprises 14 residues.

This clone has only a few counts. This sequence joins TRBV25-1 and TRBJ1-2; D is perhaps TRBD1 (5 bases). The CDR3 runs to 13 residues. Germline V lookup: CDR1 MGHDK, CDR2 SYGVNS. V lost 4 bases and J lost 5, with 11 bases in between. The CDR3 DNA is TGTGCCAGCAGTGTAGACAGAAAATATGGCTACACCTTC. Amino acid sequence: CASSVDRKYGYTF.

This clone was observed a handful of times. The junction does not match germline at one end; this may be a read error. The chain carries TRBV11-2 and TRBJ2-7, with 12 positions matching TRBD2. This CDR3 spans 15 amino acids. Germline V gives CDR1 SGHAT, CDR2 FQNNGV. CDR3 in DNA: TGTGCCAGCACCTTAAGACTAGCGGGAGACTACGAGCAGTACTTC. Protein sequence: CASTLRLAGDYEQYF.

The chain links TRBV1 to TRBJ2-1; no DNA check was done on the table's D call, TRBD2. TRBV1 is noted as a pseudogene. The CDR3 has 15 residues. CDR3 nucleotides: TGCACCAGCACTGGGGTGTGGGAGGCCGACAATGAGCAGTTCTTC. Amino acids: CTSTGVWEADNEQFF.

The rearrangement uses TRBV6-5 and TRBJ2-7, with 10 bases fitting TRBD1. The germline gives CDR1 MNHEY, CDR2 SVGAGI. The CDR3 runs to 15 residues. V lost 4 bases and J lost 5; bases outside the gene matches: 8. CDR3 loop: CASSWRGQGSDEQYF. The CDR3 DNA reads as TGTGCCAGCAGTTGGAGGGGACAGGGGTCCGACGAGCAGTACTTC.

Notes on this clone: This same CDR3 is encoded by further DNA sequences in the sample. V is TRBV6-5 and J is TRBJ1-5, with TRBD1 as a possible D gene (6 bases). V was clipped by 6 bases and J by 3 bases, with 9 bases between them. Germline-derived CDR1 and CDR2 are MNHEY and SVGAGI. There are 13 residues in the CDR3. CDR3 in amino acids: CASRQGYNQPQHF. As DNA, the CDR3 is TGTGCCAGCAGACAGGGCTACAATCAGCCCCAGCATTTT.

This clone appeared a few times. DNA of the CDR3: TGTGCCAGCACTTCGCCTAGTGGCCTAGGCTACGAGCAGTACTTC. Encoded protein: CASTSPSGLGYEQYF. This chain uses TRBV28 with TRBJ2-7; no clear D gene. The germline V gene has CDR1 MDHEN and CDR2 SYDVKM. The CDR3 runs 15 residues. Between the trimmed V and J ends, which lost 7 bases and 3 bases, there was a span of 19 bases. Based on the CDR3 plus reference TRBV28 and TRBJ2-7, the full variable domain is DVKVTQSSRYLVKRTGEKVFLECVQDMDHENMFWYRQDPGLGLRLIYFSYDVKMKEKGDIPEGYSVSREKKERFSLILESASTNQTSMYLCASTSPSGLGYEQYFGPGTRLTVT.

This clone was found a few times. The chain links TRBV7-9 to TRBJ1-3; a weak D match, TRBD1 (6 bases). CDR3 length: 14 amino acids. Trimming removed 5 bases from V and 7 bases from J, with 15 bases in between. Germline V gives CDR1 SEHNR, CDR2 FQNEAQ (reference sequence). CDR3 region: CASSLQGNSNTIYF. The CDR3 region has the DNA TGTGCCAGCAGCCTACAGGGCAATTCCAACACCATATATTTT.

This clone was observed a handful of times. The chain links TRBV5-8 to TRBJ1-3; D is possibly TRBD1 (6 bases). Trimming took off 0 bases at V and 0 bases at J, with 10 bases between the two ends. The CDR3 contains 16 residues. CDR1 and CDR2 from the germline V gene are SGHTS and YDEGEE. CDR3 in DNA: TGTGCCAGCAGCTTGGGGACAGTATCCTCTGGAAACACCATATATTTT. It is translated as CASSLGTVSSGNTIYF.

The gene calls are TRBV10-3 and TRBJ2-3, with a possible D match to TRBD2 (5 bases). CDR3 length: 13 residues. CDR1 and CDR2 (germline): ENHRY, SYGVKD. Trimming stripped 4 bases from V and 4 bases from J, with 9 bases between. The CDR3 coding sequence is TGTGCCATCAGTGGAGGGCGTCCAGATACGCAGTATTTT. Translating gives CAISGGRPDTQYF.

The chain links TRBV18 to TRBJ2-4, with D uncertain. Germline V CDR1 and CDR2: KGHSH, LQKENI. The V and J ends lost 2 bases and 3 bases respectively, with 11 bases between them. The CDR3 covers 15 residues. This CDR3 reads CASSPGGSIKNIQYF. CDR3 DNA sequence: TGTGCCAGCTCACCAGGCGGAAGTATCAAAAACATTCAGTACTTC.

This sequence joins TRBV27 and TRBJ2-7, with TRBD1 identical over 8 bases. Germline CDR1 reads MNHEY; CDR2 reads SMNVEV (reference sequence). This CDR3 contains 14 residues. Unmatched junction bases numbered 5, after V lost 6 bases and J lost 1 base. As DNA, the CDR3 is TGTGCCAGCAGCCGTACAGGGGGTTCCTACGAGCAGTACTTC. It translates to CASSRTGGSYEQYF.

The CDR3 spells CASSVFESTDTQYF. The CDR3 region has the DNA TGTGCCAGCAGCGTGTTTGAAAGCACAGATACGCAGTATTTT. The chain links TRBV9 to TRBJ2-3, with D unresolved. CDR1 and CDR2 (germline): SGDLS, YYNGEE. Trimming pared 2 bases from V and 0 bases from J, leaving 7 bases between. The CDR3 has 14 residues.